The 25 T cell receptor beta chains listed next were all sequenced from one sample in a study of human T cells and chemical hapten exposure. From the RACE reads, TCRdb called clonotypes with MiXCR, one entry per CDR3 protein. The sample has about 81,000 distinct CDR3 sequences, roughly 10% seen once. Documented time point: patch test 2, 6 weeks after DPC sensitization. Described treatment: therapeutic diphenylcyclopropenone sensitization with weekly scalp DPC. The sample consisted of whole blood, taken in connection with sensitization to the hapten diphenylcyclopropenone (DPC). These receptors were collected from a woman in her 30s with alopecia areata. Some clones in this sample may be carry-over from other donors' samples.

V usage is TRBV12-3 or TRBV12-4 and J usage is TRBJ1-3, with D maybe TRBD1 (6 bases). There are 14 residues in the CDR3. V lost 6 bases to trimming and J lost 0 bases, with 9 bases between them. Here the CDR3 reads CASSGTNSGNTIYF. In DNA, the CDR3 is TGTGCCAGCAGCGGGACAAACTCTGGAAACACCATATATTTT.

This clonotype occurred many times. The V gene is TRBV12-3 or TRBV12-4, the J gene TRBJ1-6, with unresolved D. The ends were cut back, 7 bases at V and 0 bases at J, with 7 bases in the middle. This CDR3 is 14 amino acids long. The CDR3 spells CASIDSSYNSPLHF. CDR3 sequence (DNA): TGTGCCAGCATCGATAGCTCCTATAATTCACCCCTCCACTTT.

At least ten counts were recorded for this clonotype. The V gene is TRBV3-1, the J gene TRBJ1-1, with D possibly TRBD1 on 6 matching bases. CDR3 size: 14 residues. The V end lost 4 bases, the J end lost 4 bases, and 13 bases lay between the germline ends. Germline loops: CDR1 LGHDT, CDR2 YNNKEL (reference sequence). The CDR3 sequence: CASSPVRGATEAFF. In DNA, the CDR3 is TGTGCCAGCAGCCCGGTCAGGGGTGCCACTGAAGCTTTCTTT.

The V and J genes are TRBV28 and TRBJ2-1, with D tentatively TRBD1 (6 bases). Trimming pared 6 bases from V and 3 bases from J, leaving 15 bases between. The CDR3 loop spans 15 amino acids. Germline V gives CDR1 MDHEN, CDR2 SYDVKM. The CDR3 loop reads CASRPAGAGYNEQFF. The CDR3, as DNA: TGTGCCAGCAGACCCGCAGGGGCCGGCTACAATGAGCAGTTCTTC.

This clonotype was recorded many times. The chain has TRBV28 and TRBJ1-5; D ambiguous. V lost 6 bases, J lost 2 bases, and 14 bases lay in between. Germline V lookup: CDR1 MDHEN, CDR2 SYDVKM. CDR3 length equals 15 residues. CDR3 region: CASSPGAPGNQPQHF. CDR3 sequence (DNA): TGTGCCAGCAGCCCGGGAGCTCCCGGCAATCAGCCCCAGCATTTT.

This clonotype was recorded at least ten times. The chain joins TRBV6-6 to TRBJ1-2; D gene ambiguous. Germline lookup yields CDR1 MNHNY and CDR2 SVGAGI (reference sequence). The CDR3 loop spans 14 amino acids. Trimming cost V 2 bases and J 3 bases, with 10 bases left between them. The CDR3 nucleotides are TGTGCCAGCAGTTACAACAGCTGGGACTATGGCTACACCTTC. Amino acid sequence: CASSYNSWDYGYTF.

V is TRBV29-1 and J is TRBJ2-2; 10 nucleotides line up with TRBD1. CDR3 length: 13 amino acids. Per germline, CDR1 SQVTM and CDR2 ANQGSEA. V lost 3 bases, J lost 9 bases, and 4 bases stayed unmatched. CDR3 in amino acids: CSVDETGGRELFF. The CDR3 region has the DNA TGCAGCGTTGATGAGACAGGGGGCCGGGAGCTGTTTTTT.

This clonotype appeared a few times. The chain uses TRBV29-1 and TRBJ1-1; D is undetermined. V was cut by 6 bases and J by 1 base, with 12 bases left in between. Germline V gene data show CDR1 as SQVTM and CDR2 as ANQGSEA. This CDR3 spans 13 amino acids. The CDR3 DNA follows: TGCAGCGTCAAAATTGCAGCGAACACTGAAGCTTTCTTT. Translation: CSVKIAANTEAFF.

The chain couples TRBV3-1 to TRBJ2-3; a weak D match, TRBD2 (5 bases). Germline values: CDR1 LGHDT, CDR2 YNNKEL (reference sequence). This CDR3 is 18 amino acids long. V lost 0 bases, J lost 0 bases, and 16 bases lay in between. The CDR3 nucleotides read TGTGCCAGCAGCCAAGAGGGGTCAGCGGAGGTTAGCACAGATACGCAGTATTTT. The encoded protein is CASSQEGSAEVSTDTQYF.

The chain recombines TRBV2 with TRBJ2-3; 10 nucleotides agree with TRBD2. J was trimmed by 2 bases and V by 0 bases; bases with no gene match: 5. This CDR3 has 17 amino acids. Germline values: CDR1 SNHLY, CDR2 FYNNEI. The CDR3 nucleotides are TGTGCCAGCAGTGAAGCAATAGCGGGGGGCGTCACAGATACGCAGTATTTT. This gives the protein CASSEAIAGGVTDTQYF.

The V call is TRBV21-1, the J call TRBJ1-1; no check of the table's D call, TRBD1, against the DNA was made. TRBV21-1 is recorded as a pseudogene. The CDR3 consists of 18 residues. In DNA form, the CDR3 reads TGTGCCAGCAGCAAAGTTAATGGACCTGACGAGGGGGTCCCTCGAGCTTTCTTT. Translation gives CASSKVNGPDEGVPRAFF.

This clonotype occurred a few times. V and J are TRBV12-3 or TRBV12-4 and TRBJ1-3; D call uncertain. This CDR3 is 13 amino acids long. V was shortened by 7 bases and J by 4 bases, with 11 bases between the two germline ends. The CDR3 loop is CASTLMRGNTIYF. The CDR3 DNA reads as TGTGCCAGCACATTAATGAGGGGAAACACCATATATTTT.

The chain has TRBV6-6 and TRBJ1-5; D is possibly TRBD1 (5 bases). The CDR3 is made up of 17 amino acids. The V and J ends lost 4 bases and 1 base respectively, with 17 bases between them. Germline CDR1 reads MNHNY; CDR2 reads SVGAGI (reference sequence). The DNA of the CDR3 is TGTGCCAGCAGTTCCCCGGGGGGATTTCGGAGCAATCAGCCCCAGCATTTT. Amino acids: CASSSPGGFRSNQPQHF.

This clonotype occurred a few times. This chain connects TRBV29-1 to TRBJ2-1, with D tentatively TRBD1 (5 bases). The CDR3 spans 12 residues. Germline V gives CDR1 SQVTM, CDR2 ANQGSEA. Trimming cost V 4 bases and J 10 bases, with 14 bases left between them. Written as DNA, the CDR3 is TGCAGCGTTGGAGCTCGACAGCGAGAGCAGTTCTTC. Amino acids: CSVGARQREQFF.

Many counts were recorded for this clonotype. The CDR3, as DNA: TGCAGCGGTGGGACAGTAGAGACCCAGTACTTC. Protein product: CSGGTVETQYF. This chain uses TRBV29-1 with TRBJ2-5, with 7 bases aligning to TRBD1. The junction had 3 bases not matched to a gene; V was cut back by 7 bases and J by 4 bases. Germline V gene lookup returns CDR1 SQVTM and CDR2 ANQGSEA. The CDR3 covers 11 residues.

This chain's CDR3 is CASSEAGGVAQETQYF. The CDR3 DNA sequence: TGTGCCAGCAGTGAAGCCGGGGGAGTGGCCCAAGAGACCCAGTACTTC. The V gene is TRBV6-1, the J gene TRBJ2-5, with a tentative D call TRBD2 (6 bases). The CDR3 contains 16 residues. The V gene's germline CDR1 is MNHNS and CDR2 SASEGT. Trimming cost V 0 bases and J 1 base, with 12 bases left between them.

This clonotype appeared a few times. For the CDR3, the DNA is TGCAGCGTTGGAGGGAGAGGTCTCGGAAACATTCAGTACTTC. As protein: CSVGGRGLGNIQYF. J is TRBJ2-4 and V is TRBV29-1, with D tentatively TRBD2 (5 bases). The CDR3 extends over 14 amino acids. Germline values: CDR1 SQVTM, CDR2 ANQGSEA. V lost 4 bases and J lost 6, with 16 bases in between.

This clonotype was observed many times. The chain has TRBV7-9 and TRBJ1-1, with TRBD1 identical over 8 bases. Germline V gives CDR1 SEHNR, CDR2 FQNEAQ (reference sequence). The J segment lost 4 bases and the V segment lost 5 bases, leaving 9 bases of the junction unmatched. The CDR3 totals 15 residues. The CDR3 DNA sequence: TGTGCCAGCAGCCGAGACGGACAGGGAGGCACTGAAGCTTTCTTT. Residues: CASSRDGQGGTEAFF.

At least ten counts were recorded for this clonotype. The chain uses TRBV21-1 and TRBJ2-7. TRBV21-1 is marked as a pseudogene. This CDR3 comprises 14 residues. Here the CDR3 reads CASSKATGYYEQYF. In nucleotides, the CDR3 is TGTGCCAGCAGCAAAGCGACAGGCTACTACGAGCAGTACTTC.

This clonotype occurred many times. This CDR3 reads CSVRQGAETQYF. CDR3 DNA sequence: TGCAGCGTCCGGCAGGGGGCTGAGACCCAGTACTTC. This chain joins TRBV29-1 and TRBJ2-5, with TRBD1 identical over 8 bases. The CDR3 runs 12 residues. Trimming removed 6 bases from V and 5 bases from J; junction bases left unmatched: 5. Looked up from germline, CDR1 is SQVTM and CDR2 is ANQGSEA. The variable domain in full, completed from reference TRBV29-1 and TRBJ2-5, reads SAVISQKPSRDICQRGTSLTIQCQVDSQVTMMFWYRQQPGQSLTLIATANQGSEATYESGFVIDKFPISRPNLTFSTLTVSNMSPEDSSIYLCSVRQGAETQYFGPGTRLLVL.

In its sample, this clonotype was seen many times. This chain joins TRBV3-1 and TRBJ1-1; maybe TRBD1 (6 bases). Between the trimmed V and J ends, which lost 4 bases and 0 bases, there was a span of 9 bases. The CDR3 consists of 14 residues. Germline lookup yields CDR1 LGHDT and CDR2 YNNKEL (reference sequence). This CDR3 reads CASSRQDMNTEAFF. The CDR3, as DNA: TGTGCCAGCAGCCGACAGGACATGAACACTGAAGCTTTCTTT.

The table lists this clonotype with a few counts. The chain recombines TRBV3-1 with TRBJ2-3, with TRBD2 matching 10 bases. Germline lookup yields CDR1 LGHDT and CDR2 YNNKEL (reference sequence). The junction had 8 bases not matched to a gene; V was cut back by 1 base and J by 4 bases. The CDR3 is 17 residues long. CDR3 sequence (DNA): TGTGCCAGCAGCCAAGGAAGGACTAGCGGTGAAGCAGATACGCAGTATTTT. Translation: CASSQGRTSGEADTQYF.

A word on this clonotype: One base away lies a much larger clone, so this may be a sequencing read error. The V call is TRBV6-6, the J call TRBJ1-6; 9 bases are a match to TRBD1. V dropped 4 bases and J dropped 11; count of bases not matched to a gene: 3. CDR3 length equals 13 residues. Germline V lookup: CDR1 MNHNY, CDR2 SVGAGI (reference sequence). The CDR3: CASSLGQGTPLHF. CDR3 nucleotides: TGTGCCAGCAGTTTGGGACAGGGAACACCCCTCCACTTT.

This clonotype occurred a few times. The rearrangement uses TRBV19 and TRBJ1-1; D uncertain. Trimming took off 1 base at V and 1 base at J, with 7 bases between the two ends. The CDR3 contains 14 residues. CDR1 and CDR2 (germline): LNHDA, SQIVND (reference sequence). The CDR3 coding sequence is TGTGCCAGTAGTATAGGTGACACGAACACTGAAGCTTTCTTT. This gives the protein CASSIGDTNTEAFF.

There are a few counts of this clonotype. J is TRBJ2-3 and V is TRBV20-1; possible D gene TRBD1, 6 bases. V was cut by 3 bases and J by 0 bases, with 13 bases left in between. CDR1 is DFQATT and CDR2 is SNEGSKA in the germline V gene (reference sequence). This CDR3 is built from 15 residues. CDR3 in DNA: TGCAGTGCTAGTTTGGCAGGGGCTAGCACAGATACGCAGTATTTT. This codes for CSASLAGASTDTQYF.